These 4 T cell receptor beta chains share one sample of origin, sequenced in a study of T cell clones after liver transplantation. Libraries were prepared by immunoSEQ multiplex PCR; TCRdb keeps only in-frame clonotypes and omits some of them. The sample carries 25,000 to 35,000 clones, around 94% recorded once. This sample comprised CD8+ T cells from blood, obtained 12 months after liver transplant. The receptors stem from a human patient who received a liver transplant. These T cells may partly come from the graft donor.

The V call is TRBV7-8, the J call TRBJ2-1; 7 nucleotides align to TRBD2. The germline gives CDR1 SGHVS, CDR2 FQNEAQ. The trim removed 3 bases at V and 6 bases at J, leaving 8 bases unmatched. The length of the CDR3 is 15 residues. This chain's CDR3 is CASSFLRERSNEQFF. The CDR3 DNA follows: TGTGCCAGCAGCTTCTTGCGGGAGAGATCCAATGAGCAGTTCTTC.

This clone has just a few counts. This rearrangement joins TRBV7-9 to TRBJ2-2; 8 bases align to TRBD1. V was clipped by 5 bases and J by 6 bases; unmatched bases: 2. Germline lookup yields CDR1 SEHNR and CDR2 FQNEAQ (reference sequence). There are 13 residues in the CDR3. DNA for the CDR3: TGTGCCAGCAGCCCAGGGGGCGCCGGGGAGCTGTTTTTT. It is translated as CASSPGGAGELFF.

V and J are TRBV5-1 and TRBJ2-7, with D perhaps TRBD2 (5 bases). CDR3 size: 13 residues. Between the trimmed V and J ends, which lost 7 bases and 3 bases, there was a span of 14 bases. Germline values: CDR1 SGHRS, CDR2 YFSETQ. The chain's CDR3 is CASSEGSSYEQYF. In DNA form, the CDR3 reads TGCGCCAGCTCCGAGGGCTCAAGCTACGAGCAGTACTTC.

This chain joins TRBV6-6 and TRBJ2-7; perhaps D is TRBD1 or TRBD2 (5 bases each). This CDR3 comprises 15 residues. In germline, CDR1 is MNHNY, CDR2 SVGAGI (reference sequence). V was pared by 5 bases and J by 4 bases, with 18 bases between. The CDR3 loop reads CASSNRDPLGYEQYF. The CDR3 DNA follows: TGTGCCAGCAGTAACCGGGACCCTTTAGGGTACGAGCAGTACTTC.